This is a list of T cell receptor beta chains from one sample in a study of post-analysis software for immune sequencing data. Each CDR3 protein is one row after TCRdb ran MiXCR on the PCR reads. The table has roughly 580,000 distinct CDR3 sequences, about 40% seen once; the top ten hold roughly 1.7%. The specimen was blood. The receptor set was obtained from a girl between 10 and 17 years old with multiple sclerosis. Both conserved end residues are part of each CDR3. D genes are given only for firm matches. Some rows have no size entry. The others give once, few or many, or a class for an expanded clone.

clone size	D gene	V gene	J gene	CDR3 DNA	CDR3 protein
NA	NA	TRBV29-1	TRBJ2-1	TGCAGCGTTTATTCTGGCTACAATGAGCAGTTCTTC	CSVYSGYNEQFF
NA	TRBD2	TRBV7-9	TRBJ2-3	TGTGTCGGCGGGGGGGCCGCAGATACGCAGTATTTT	CVGGGAADTQYF
many	TRBD2	TRBV6-6	TRBJ2-1	TGTGCCAGCAGTTACTCGGGACTAGCGGGGGCCTACAATGAGCAGTTCTTC	CASSYSGLAGAYNEQFF
NA	TRBD1	TRBV5-6	TRBJ2-7	TGTGCCAGCAGCTGGGCAGGGGACAGCTACGAGCAGTACTTC	CASSWAGDSYEQYF
once	NA	TRBV6-5	TRBJ1-2	TGTGCCAGCAGTATCGGGACGGTAAACTATGGCTACACCTTC	CASSIGTVNYGYTF
NA	TRBD1	TRBV12-3/TRBV12-4	TRBJ1-1	TGTGCCACGGGGGGACAGTCGGTCACTGAAGCTTTCTTT	CATGGQSVTEAFF
few	TRBD2	TRBV20-1	TRBJ2-7	TGCAGTGCTAGAGATCGGGCTGGGGGGGGCGAGCAGTACTTC	CSARDRAGGGEQYF
NA	NA	TRBV6-1	TRBJ2-7	TGTGCCAGCAGTGAAGCGACAGTGAGGGACTACGAGCAGTACTTC	CASSEATVRDYEQYF
NA	TRBD1	TRBV5-1	TRBJ1-2	TGCGCCAGCAGCTTGGGGACAGGGAGCACCTTC	CASSLGTGSTF
NA	TRBD2	TRBV5-1	TRBJ2-1	TGCGCCAGCAGCTTGGGGACTAGCGGCACTAATGAGCAGTTCTTC	CASSLGTSGTNEQFF
NA	NA	TRBV16	TRBJ1-5	TGTGCCAGCAGCCAATTAGGGGAGAGCAATCAGCCCCAGCATTTT	CASSQLGESNQPQHF
NA	NA	TRBV24-1	TRBJ2-3	TGTGCCACCAGTGACTCCGGATTCACAGATACGCAGTATTTT	CATSDSGFTDTQYF
few	TRBD2	TRBV20-1	TRBJ2-1	TGCAGTGCTTCCCTTAGCGGGTTGGGCTACAATGAGCAGTTCTTC	CSASLSGLGYNEQFF
few	NA	TRBV12-3/TRBV12-4	TRBJ2-7	TGTGCCAGCAGTTATGGGCAGGGAGTGCCCTACGAGCAGTACTTC	CASSYGQGVPYEQYF
NA	NA	TRBV5-1	TRBJ1-5	TGCGCCAGCAGCTTGTCGGTGGATCAGCCCCAGCATTTT	CASSLSVDQPQHF
NA	NA	TRBV5-1	TRBJ2-4	TGCGCCAGCAGCTTGGGGGCGTCGATGGAGGGAAACATTCAGTACTTC	CASSLGASMEGNIQYF
few	TRBD1	TRBV6-1	TRBJ2-5	TGTGCCAGCAGGGCCCAGACAGGGGTCGTTGGGAAGTTTGGGGAGACCCAGTACTTC	CASRAQTGVVGKFGETQYF
few	NA	TRBV29-1	TRBJ2-1	TGCAGCGTCGGCTTTAGCAATGAGCAGTTCTTC	CSVGFSNEQFF
few	TRBD2	TRBV7-3	TRBJ2-1	TGTGCCAGCAGCTTAAGCGGGGGGACTAGCGAAAAGCAGTTCTTC	CASSLSGGTSEKQFF
NA	NA	TRBV7-3	TRBJ2-1	TGTGCCAGCAGCCAAACGGGGAAAAACAATGAGCAGTTCTTC	CASSQTGKNNEQFF
NA	TRBD1	TRBV11-2	TRBJ2-1	TGTGCCAGCAGACAACAGGGGAGCTCCTACAATGAGCAGTTCTTC	CASRQQGSSYNEQFF
NA	NA	TRBV12-3/TRBV12-4	TRBJ2-5	TGTGCCAGCAGGCGTGTAGGGTACCAAGAGACCCAGTACTTC	CASRRVGYQETQYF
NA	TRBD2	TRBV7-3	TRBJ2-5	TGTGCCGGCAGCTTAAACCCTCGACTAGCGGGGGGGCGGGAGACCCAGTACTTC	CAGSLNPRLAGGRETQYF
once	NA	TRBV7-6	TRBJ1-1	TGTGCCAGCAGCTTAGGCGGGAGACACGTAGAAGCTTTCTTT	CASSLGGRHVEAFF
few	NA	TRBV6-6	TRBJ2-1	TGTGCCAGCAGTTTCGGCCGGGACCAACTTGGGGAGCAGTTCTTC	CASSFGRDQLGEQFF
NA	TRBD1	TRBV5-1	TRBJ2-7	TGCGCGCCGCCAGGGACAGGGAGATACGAGCAGTACTTC	CAPPGTGRYEQYF
NA	NA	TRBV20-1	TRBJ1-4	TGCAGTGCCACCGCGGGGGGAGGTGATGAAAAACTGTTTTTT	CSATAGGGDEKLFF
NA	TRBD2	TRBV4-1	TRBJ2-3	TGCGCCAGCAGCCCCATTGGGGAGGCGGGACTAGCGGTAACAGATACGCAGTATTTT	CASSPIGEAGLAVTDTQYF
once	TRBD2	TRBV12-3/TRBV12-4	TRBJ2-1	TGTGCCAGCAGTTTTAGTCTAGGGCTAGCGGGACAGAGCTCCTACAATGAGCAGTTCTTC	CASSFSLGLAGQSSYNEQFF